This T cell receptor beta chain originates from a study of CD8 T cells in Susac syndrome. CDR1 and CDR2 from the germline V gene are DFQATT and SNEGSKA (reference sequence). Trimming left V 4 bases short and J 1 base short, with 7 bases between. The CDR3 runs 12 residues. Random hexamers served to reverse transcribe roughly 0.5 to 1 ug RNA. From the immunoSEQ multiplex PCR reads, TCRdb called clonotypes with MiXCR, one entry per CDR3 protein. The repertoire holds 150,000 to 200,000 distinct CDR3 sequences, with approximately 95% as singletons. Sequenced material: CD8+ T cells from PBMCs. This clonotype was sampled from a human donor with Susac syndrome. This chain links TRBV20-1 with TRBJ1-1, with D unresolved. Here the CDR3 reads CSANRQNTEAFF. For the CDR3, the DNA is TGCAGTGCTAACCGACAGAACACTGAAGCTTTCTTT.